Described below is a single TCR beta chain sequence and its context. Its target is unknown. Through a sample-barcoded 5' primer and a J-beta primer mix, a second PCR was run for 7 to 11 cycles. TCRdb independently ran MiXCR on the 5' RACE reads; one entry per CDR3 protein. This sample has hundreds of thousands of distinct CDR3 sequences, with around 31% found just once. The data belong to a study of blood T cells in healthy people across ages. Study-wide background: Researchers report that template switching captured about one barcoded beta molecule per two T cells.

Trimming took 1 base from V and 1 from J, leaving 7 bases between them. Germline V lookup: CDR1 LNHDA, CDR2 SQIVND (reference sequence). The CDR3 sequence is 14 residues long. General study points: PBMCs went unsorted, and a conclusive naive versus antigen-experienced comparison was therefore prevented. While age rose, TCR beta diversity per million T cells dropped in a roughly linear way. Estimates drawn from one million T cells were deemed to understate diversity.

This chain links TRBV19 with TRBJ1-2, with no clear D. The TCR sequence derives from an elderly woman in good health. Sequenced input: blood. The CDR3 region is CASSIVDDNYGYTF. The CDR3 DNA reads TGTGCCAGTAGTATAGTGGACGATAACTATGGCTACACCTTC.